Listed here are 6 T cell receptor beta chains from one sample, sequenced in a study of blood T cell repertoires in COVID-19. Using immunoSEQ multiplex PCR, the repertoire was profiled, and TCRdb retains in-frame clones only, with some absent. This table has around 370,000 clones, more than 75% appearing once. The sequenced sample consisted of peripheral blood. These receptors were taken from a woman aged 18 to 35 who had recovered from COVID-19.

This chain uses TRBV3-1 (or the pseudogene TRBV3-2) with TRBJ2-5; D remains ambiguous. This CDR3 is built from 15 residues. From germline, CDR1 is LGHDT and CDR2 YNNKEL (reference sequence). The V gene lost 1 base and the J gene lost 0 bases, with 9 bases spanning the gap. CDR3: CASSQVTEYQETQYF. CDR3 nucleotide sequence: TGTGCCAGCAGCCAAGTGACGGAGTACCAAGAGACCCAGTACTTC.

This clone was seen once. The chain has TRBV5-6 and TRBJ2-5, with unresolved D. There are 14 residues in the CDR3. Per the germline V gene, CDR1 is SGHDT and CDR2 is YYEEEE. The V end lost 0 bases, the J end lost 5 bases, and 11 bases lay between the germline ends. In DNA, the CDR3 is TGTGCCAGCAGCTTGGCCAGGCTATGGGAGACCCAGTACTTC. Translation: CASSLARLWETQYF.

V gene TRBV7-9 combines with J gene TRBJ1-1, with TRBD1 identical over 7 bases. Trimming removed 5 bases from V and 2 bases from J; junction bases left unmatched: 5. The germline gives CDR1 SEHNR, CDR2 FQNEAQ (reference sequence). The CDR3 extends over 14 amino acids. The CDR3 region is CASSPTGSNTEAFF. Here the CDR3 DNA reads TGTGCCAGCAGCCCGACAGGGTCAAACACTGAAGCTTTCTTT.

V usage is TRBV28 and J usage is TRBJ1-1, with 8 nucleotides matching TRBD1. This CDR3 spans 14 amino acids. V was pared by 5 bases and J by 6 bases, with 8 bases of the junction left unmatched. Germline CDR1 MDHEN, CDR2 SYDVKM. CDR3 DNA: TGTGCCAGCAGTCCCCGGACAGGGACCTCTGAAGCTTTCTTT. Its translation is CASSPRTGTSEAFF.

The chain couples TRBV3-1 (or the pseudogene TRBV3-2) to TRBJ2-1; the match to TRBD2 covers 10 bases. The V segment lost 1 base and the J segment 3 bases; nucleotides outside the gene matches: 3. The CDR3 runs 16 residues. Germline CDR1 reads LGHDT; CDR2 reads YNNKEL (reference sequence). The CDR3 bases are TGTGCCAGCAGCCAAGGGAGACTAGCGGGCTACAATGAGCAGTTCTTC. It specifies CASSQGRLAGYNEQFF.

V is TRBV6-2 or TRBV6-3 and J is TRBJ1-1; possibly TRBD1 for D (6 bases). This CDR3 has 14 residues. The V and J ends lost 4 bases and 4 bases respectively, with 13 bases between them. Germline V gene lookup returns CDR1 MNHEY and CDR2 SVGEGT. As DNA, the CDR3 is TGTGCCAGCAGTTCCCAGGGGAGAGGCACTGAAGCTTTCTTT. This gives the protein CASSSQGRGTEAFF.